This passage covers 16 T cell receptor beta chains from one sample sequenced in a study of cytomegalovirus exposure and HLA in healthy donors. Vbeta (60) and Jbeta (13) primers were used in the PCR. Clones were read by immunoSEQ multiplex PCR, and TCRdb kept only the in-frame ones, dropping some. Of around 160,000 clones listed, around 73% are singletons. The sequencing input was PBMCs. The source is a male donor in good health and CMV-seronegative.

V and J are TRBV7-2 and TRBJ2-7; TRBD2 is a possible D gene (6 bases). This CDR3 region has 16 residues. CDR1 is SGHTA, CDR2 FQGNSA, per germline. Trimming cost V 5 bases and J 3 bases, with 20 bases left between them. Here the CDR3 reads CASSLVGSGGHYEQYF. CDR3 sequence (DNA): TGTGCCAGCAGCCTTGTAGGGTCAGGAGGGCACTACGAGCAGTACTTC.

The chain couples TRBV2 to TRBJ1-3; 10 bases fit TRBD1. The CDR3 loop spans 15 amino acids. The germline CDR1 and CDR2 sequences are SNHLY and FYNNEI. Trimming at V came to 6 bases and at J to 4 bases, leaving 6 bases not matched to a gene. The CDR3 region has the DNA TGTGCCAGCAGGGGCGGGACAGGGGTCGGAAACACCATATATTTT. Translation: CASRGGTGVGNTIYF.

This clone was seen once. The chain uses TRBV2 and TRBJ2-1; TRBD2 aligns across 7 bases. The V segment lost 3 bases and the J segment 2 bases; nucleotides outside the gene matches: 4. This CDR3 has 15 amino acids. Germline CDR1 and CDR2: SNHLY and FYNNEI. The CDR3 sequence is CASSDVGGAYNEQFF. DNA of the CDR3: TGTGCCAGCAGTGATGTGGGGGGGGCCTACAATGAGCAGTTCTTC.

The rearrangement uses TRBV7-2 and TRBJ2-1; 11 bases are a match to TRBD2. V lost 5 bases to trimming and J lost 4 bases; unmatched junction nucleotides: 4. The CDR3 spans 15 residues. CDR1 and CDR2 from the germline V gene are SGHTA and FQGNSA. The CDR3 DNA sequence: TGTGCCAGCAGCCGCGGGACTAGCGGATACAATGAGCAGTTCTTC. Its translation: CASSRGTSGYNEQFF.

This chain links TRBV2 with TRBJ2-7; 7 nucleotides align to TRBD1. Germline V gives CDR1 SNHLY, CDR2 FYNNEI. With V trimmed by 6 bases and J by 0 bases, 5 bases remained unmatched. This CDR3 has 14 amino acids. The CDR3 DNA sequence: TGTGCCAGCAGGCCAGGGGGTAACTCCTACGAGCAGTACTTC. Its protein is CASRPGGNSYEQYF. Using reference TRBV2 and TRBJ2-7 for the parts outside the CDR3, the full variable domain is EPEVTQTPSHQVTQMGQEVILRCVPISNHLYFYWYRQILGQKVEFLVSFYNNEISEKSEIFDDQFSVERPDGSNFTLKIRSTKLEDSAMYFCASRPGGNSYEQYFGPGTRLTVT.

The chain uses TRBV5-1 and TRBJ2-5; the match to TRBD2 covers 8 bases. CDR3 length: 16 amino acids. The germline V gene has CDR1 SGHRS and CDR2 YFSETQ. The V and J ends lost 4 bases and 4 bases, in that order; junction bases with no gene match: 12. CDR3 amino acids: CASSGGVGSGIETQYF. The CDR3 DNA reads TGCGCCAGCAGCGGCGGCGTGGGTAGCGGGATAGAGACCCAGTACTTC.

CDR3 DNA sequence: TGTGCCAGCAGCTTAGGTCCGGGGGGTTCTCGCTCCTACGAGCAGTACTTC. Residues: CASSLGPGGSRSYEQYF. The chain uses TRBV11-1 and TRBJ2-7; 7 nucleotides line up with TRBD2. Trimming took 1 base from V and 0 from J; bases not matched to a gene: 9. Germline CDR1 reads SGHAT; CDR2 reads FQDESV (reference sequence). The CDR3 consists of 17 residues.

Of note for this clone: The junction does not match germline at one end; this may be a read error. The chain couples TRBV7-9 to TRBJ2-7; D may be TRBD1 (6 bases). From germline, CDR1 is SEHNR and CDR2 FQNEAQ (reference sequence). The CDR3 runs 16 residues. The DNA of the CDR3 is TGTTCCAGCAGCCGTTTGCAGGGGATAAACTCCTACGAGCAGTACTTC. This translates into CSSSRLQGINSYEQYF.

J is TRBJ1-4 and V is TRBV18; 8 nucleotides match TRBD1. CDR1 is KGHSH, CDR2 LQKENI, per germline. The CDR3 covers 16 residues. The ends lost 6 bases at V and 6 bases at J; junction bases unmatched: 12. DNA of the CDR3: TGTGCCAGCTCCCAGGACAGGGAAGTGCGTTATGAAAAACTGTTTTTT. Translated: CASSQDREVRYEKLFF. Drawing the rest from reference TRBV18 and TRBJ1-4, the complete variable domain is NAGVMQNPRHLVRRRGQEARLRCSPMKGHSHVYWYRQLPEEGLKFMVYLQKENIIDESGMPKERFSAEFPKEGPSILRIQQVVRGDSAAYFCASSQDREVRYEKLFFGSGTQLSVL.

The chain links TRBV7-2 to TRBJ1-5; TRBD1 is a possible D gene (6 bases). The CDR3 sequence is 15 residues long. Between the trimmed V and J ends, which lost 1 base and 6 bases, there was a span of 13 bases. CDR1 is SGHTA, CDR2 FQGNSA, per germline. The CDR3 sequence is CASSLGGGYGQPQHF. The CDR3 DNA follows: TGTGCCAGCAGCTTAGGCGGGGGCTATGGTCAGCCCCAGCATTTT.

The V gene is TRBV5-4, the J gene TRBJ2-2; TRBD1 matches 8 bases. Germline V CDR1 and CDR2: SGHNT, YYREEE (reference sequence). The CDR3 totals 17 residues. After removal of 5 bases from V and 2 bases from J, the junction contained 11 bases not matched to a gene. This CDR3 is CASSPIPGQVNTGELFF. The CDR3 DNA reads as TGTGCCAGCAGTCCCATCCCGGGACAGGTAAACACCGGGGAGCTGTTTTTT.

The V call is TRBV9, the J call TRBJ2-5, with D possibly TRBD2 on 6 matching bases. V lost 4 bases and J lost 4, with 14 bases in between. Germline V lookup: CDR1 SGDLS, CDR2 YYNGEE. This CDR3 is built from 14 residues. CDR3 region: CASSFGLPPETQYF. The CDR3 nucleotides read TGTGCCAGCAGCTTCGGACTACCCCCAGAGACCCAGTACTTC. The entire variable domain, with the rest obtained from reference TRBV9 and TRBJ2-5, is as follows: DSGVTQTPKHLITATGQRVTLRCSPRSGDLSVYWYQQSLDQGLQFLIQYYNGEERAKGNILERFSAQQFPDLHSELNLSSLELGDSALYFCASSFGLPPETQYFGPGTRLLVL.

This chain uses TRBV10-1 with TRBJ2-4; D is possibly TRBD1 (6 bases). Germline V gene lookup returns CDR1 WNHNN and CDR2 SYGVQD (reference sequence). The CDR3 extends over 16 amino acids. V was cut by 4 bases and J by 1 base, with 14 bases left in between. CDR3 sequence: CASSVRDIGAKNIQYF. The DNA for the CDR3 is TGCGCCAGCAGTGTCCGGGACATCGGTGCCAAAAACATTCAGTACTTC.

Only one count was recorded for this clone. A read error may produce the germline difference seen at one junction end. Within the sample, other DNA sequences also encode this same CDR3. The chain is built from TRBV5-1 and TRBJ2-7, with TRBD2 identical over 13 bases. The CDR3 contains 15 residues. Germline loops: CDR1 SGHRS, CDR2 YFSETQ. CDR3 in amino acids: CASSKGLAGTYEQYF. As DNA, the CDR3 is TGCGCCAGCAGCAAGGGACTAGCGGGAACCTACGAGCAGTATTTC.

The chain uses TRBV13 and TRBJ2-1; D is unresolved. The CDR3 totals 16 residues. Between the trimmed V and J ends, which lost 2 bases and 6 bases, there was a span of 17 bases. Germline V gene lookup returns CDR1 PRHDT and CDR2 FYEKMQ (reference sequence). CDR3 protein: CASSLFGLSPPNEQFF. Here the CDR3 DNA reads TGTGCCAGCAGCTTATTCGGTCTCTCCCCCCCCAATGAGCAGTTCTTC.

This chain links TRBV6-6 with TRBJ2-3; 7 bases agree with TRBD2. After removal of 0 bases from V and 6 bases from J, the junction contained 6 bases not matched to a gene. The CDR3 is made up of 15 amino acids. CDR1 and CDR2 (germline): MNHNY, SVGAGI (reference sequence). The CDR3 coding sequence is TGTGCCAGCAGTTACTCGGCCGTGGGGGGGGATACGCAGTATTTT. Residues: CASSYSAVGGDTQYF.